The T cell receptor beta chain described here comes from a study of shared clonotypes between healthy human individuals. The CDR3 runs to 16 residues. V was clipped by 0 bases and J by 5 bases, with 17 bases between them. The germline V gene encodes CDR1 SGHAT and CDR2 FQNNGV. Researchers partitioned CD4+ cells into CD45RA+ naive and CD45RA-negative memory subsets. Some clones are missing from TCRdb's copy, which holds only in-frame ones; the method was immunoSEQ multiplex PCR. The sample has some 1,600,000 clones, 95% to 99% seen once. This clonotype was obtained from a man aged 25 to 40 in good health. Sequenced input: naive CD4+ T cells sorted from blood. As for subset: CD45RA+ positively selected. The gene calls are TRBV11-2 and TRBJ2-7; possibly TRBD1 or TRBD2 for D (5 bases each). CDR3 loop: CASSLEWGWGSDEQYF. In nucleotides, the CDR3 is TGTGCCAGCAGCTTAGAGTGGGGATGGGGGTCCGACGAGCAGTACTTC.